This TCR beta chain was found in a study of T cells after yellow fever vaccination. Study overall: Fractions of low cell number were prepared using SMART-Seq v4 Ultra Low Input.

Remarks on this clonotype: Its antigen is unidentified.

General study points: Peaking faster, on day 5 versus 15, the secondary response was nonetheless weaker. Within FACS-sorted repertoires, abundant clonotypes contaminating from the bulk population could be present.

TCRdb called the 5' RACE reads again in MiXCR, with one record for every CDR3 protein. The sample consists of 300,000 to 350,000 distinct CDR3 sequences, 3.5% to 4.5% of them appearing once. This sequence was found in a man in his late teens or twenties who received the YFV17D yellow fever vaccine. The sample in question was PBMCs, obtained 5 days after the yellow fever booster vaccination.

For the CDR3, the DNA is TGTGCCATCAGTCGGACAGGGGAATACGAGCAGTACTTC. This encodes CAISRTGEYEQYF. V usage is TRBV10-3 and J usage is TRBJ2-7; 9 bases are a match to TRBD1. Germline trimming cut 5 bases from V and 4 bases from J; bases unmatched to any gene: 3. The germline V gene encodes CDR1 ENHRY and CDR2 SYGVKD. The CDR3 has 13 amino acids.